This TCR beta chain was identified in a study of blood T cell repertoires in COVID-19. CDR1 SGHNT and CDR2 YENEEA come from the germline V gene. Trimming took 3 bases from V and 8 from J, leaving 14 bases between them. The CDR3 spans 14 residues. Assay used: immunoSEQ multiplex PCR; TCRdb lists only in-frame clones, some missing. Found here are about 60,000 clones, 70% to 85% of them singletons; the top ten hold about 7%. Input material: peripheral blood. This sequence was found in a man aged 60-69 years with acute or convalescent COVID-19. The J gene is TRBJ1-3, the V gene TRBV11-3, with a weak D call TRBD1 (5 bases). CDR3 loop: CASSFLTGVDTIYF. CDR3 DNA: TGTGCCAGCAGCTTCCTCACAGGAGTGGACACCATATATTTT.